This T cell receptor beta chain was sequenced during a study of CD4 T cell repertoires in COVID-19. This clone is large. Its antigen is unidentified. CFSE-labeled cells were stimulated with autologous monocytes plus recombinant SARS-CoV-2 spike or nucleoprotein. Cultures began with some 5.5x10^5 cells for each subset. In germline, CDR1 is MNHEY, CDR2 SMNVEV (reference sequence). V was cut by 2 bases and J by 6 bases, with 11 bases left in between. The CDR3 contains 13 residues. Whole-study findings and limits: Sharing of several most expanded SARS-CoV-2-reactive clonotypes across memory subsets suggested intraclonal diversification. Some SARS-CoV-2 clonotypes, between roughly 7 and 27%, recurred in SARS-CoV and/or HKU1 cultures.

TCRdb's copy holds only in-frame clones and misses some; the assay was immunoSEQ multiplex PCR. The table lists 700 or so clones, roughly 11% of them singletons. This receptor was identified in a human donor who had COVID-19. The V gene is TRBV27, the J gene TRBJ2-7; perhaps D is TRBD1 or TRBD2 (5 bases each). The sequencing used effector memory CD4+ T cells, cultured in vitro, collected after recovery from COVID-19. The CDR3 here is CASSLNGGAEQYV. CDR3 bases: TGTGCCAGCAGTTTAAATGGGGGAGCCGAGCAGTACGTC.